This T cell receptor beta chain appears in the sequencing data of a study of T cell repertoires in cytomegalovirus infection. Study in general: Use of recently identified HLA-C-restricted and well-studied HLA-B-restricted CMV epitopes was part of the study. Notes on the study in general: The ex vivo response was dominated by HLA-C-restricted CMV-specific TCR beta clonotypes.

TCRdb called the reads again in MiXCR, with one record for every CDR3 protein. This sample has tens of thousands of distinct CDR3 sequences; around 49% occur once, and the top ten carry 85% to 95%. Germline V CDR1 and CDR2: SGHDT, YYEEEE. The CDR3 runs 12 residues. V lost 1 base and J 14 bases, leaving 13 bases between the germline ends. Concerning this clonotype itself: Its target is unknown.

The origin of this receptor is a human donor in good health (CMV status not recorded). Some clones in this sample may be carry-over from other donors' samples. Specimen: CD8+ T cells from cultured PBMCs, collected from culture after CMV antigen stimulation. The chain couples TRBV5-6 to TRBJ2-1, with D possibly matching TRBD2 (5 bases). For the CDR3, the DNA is TGTGCCAGCAGCTTGTCCAGCGGAGTCGAGTTCTTC. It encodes CASSLSSGVEFF.